The T cell receptor (beta chain) under discussion was sequenced for a study of blood T cell repertoires in COVID-19. Across the study: Researchers got acute and convalescent COVID-19 samples from the United States, Italy and Spain. Sources were T cells, B-cell-depleted T cells, or PBMCs; the material itself was cDNA or gDNA.

The V and J ends lost 8 bases and 3 bases respectively, with 17 bases between them. CDR3 length equals 15 residues. From germline, CDR1 is KGHSH and CDR2 LQKENI. The Seattle patients joined while their infection was active and were tracked longitudinally afterward. Generated by immunoSEQ multiplex PCR, the TCRdb table keeps only in-frame clones and is missing some. The sample lists 100,000 to 150,000 clones, about nine tenths occurring once. The receptor was derived from a woman between 70 and 85 years old with COVID-19, enrolled during active disease. This chain links TRBV18 with TRBJ1-3, with TRBD1 as a possible D gene (5 bases). What was sequenced was peripheral blood. CDR3 DNA sequence: TGTGCCAGCCAATTTACAGGCTCGGTTGGAAACACCATATATTTT. It translates to CASQFTGSVGNTIYF.